The 21 T cell receptor beta chains below were found in one sample sequenced in a study of T cells in Graves' hyperthyroidism and ophthalmopathy. The investigators amplified TCR beta CDR3 regions from RNA transcripts. Using the HTBI primer set, a first-round RT-PCR was run on the TCR CDR3. MiXCR, applied by TCRdb to the multiplex PCR reads, yields one record per CDR3 protein. The sample lists more than 150,000 distinct CDR3 sequences, 15% to 20% occurring once. The specimen was blood. The receptors come from a woman in her forties or fifties with Graves' hyperthyroidism.

The chain has TRBV4-1 and TRBJ1-5, with D perhaps TRBD1 (5 bases). Germline-derived CDR1 and CDR2 are MGHRA and YSYEKL. CDR3 size: 15 residues. The V gene lost 4 bases and the J gene lost 6 bases, with 16 bases spanning the gap. CDR3 protein: CASSPRQGGSQPQHF. In DNA, the CDR3 is TGCGCCAGCAGCCCCAGGCAGGGAGGATCTCAGCCCCAGCATTTT.

Ten or more counts support this clonotype. V is TRBV2 and J is TRBJ2-7, with D perhaps matching TRBD1 (5 bases). The germline V gene encodes CDR1 SNHLY and CDR2 FYNNEI. The CDR3 is made up of 13 amino acids. V was pared by 4 bases and J by 5 bases, with 12 bases between. Written as DNA, the CDR3 is TGTGCCAGCAGTGGGGGCAGGGCGGACGAGCAGTACTTC. This sequence encodes CASSGGRADEQYF.

This chain links TRBV27 with TRBJ2-5; no definite D call. The V gene lost 4 bases and the J gene lost 3 bases, with 15 bases spanning the gap. This CDR3 is built from 15 residues. CDR1 MNHEY and CDR2 SMNVEV come from the germline V gene (reference sequence). The CDR3 spells CASSSPGMLKETQYF. The CDR3 DNA reads TGTGCCAGCAGTTCCCCTGGGATGCTCAAAGAGACCCAGTACTTC.

This sequence joins TRBV2 and TRBJ1-1; a weak D match, TRBD1 (5 bases). CDR1 and CDR2 (germline): SNHLY, FYNNEI. With 0 bases removed from V and 3 bases from J, the gap between germline ends came to 14 bases. The CDR3 has 16 amino acids. The CDR3 DNA reads TGTGCCAGCAGTGAAGCGAGTCAGGGTGGGGACACTGAAGCTTTCTTT. Amino acids: CASSEASQGGDTEAFF. Full variable domain (rest looked up from reference TRBV2 and TRBJ1-1): EPEVTQTPSHQVTQMGQEVILRCVPISNHLYFYWYRQILGQKVEFLVSFYNNEISEKSEIFDDQFSVERPDGSNFTLKIRSTKLEDSAMYFCASSEASQGGDTEAFFGQGTRLTVV.

This clonotype was seen ten or more times. The chain couples TRBV12-3 or TRBV12-4 to TRBJ2-7; D unresolved. V lost 7 bases and J 3 bases, leaving 10 bases between the germline ends. There are 12 residues in the CDR3. The CDR3 loop reads CASTPGDYEQYF. The CDR3 coding sequence is TGTGCCAGCACGCCAGGTGACTACGAGCAGTACTTC.

The chain links TRBV6-2 or TRBV6-3 to TRBJ1-5, with D maybe TRBD1 (5 bases). There are 18 residues in the CDR3. V gave up 6 bases and J gave up 1 base, with 22 bases separating them. Germline lookup yields CDR1 MNHEY and CDR2 SVGEGT. Here the CDR3 reads CASSRAASWDASNQPQHF. CDR3 DNA: TGTGCCAGCAGCCGCGCCGCGAGTTGGGACGCGAGCAATCAGCCCCAGCATTTT.

This clonotype showed up just a few times. The rearrangement uses TRBV4-2 and TRBJ2-5; 8 positions match TRBD1. Germline loops: CDR1 LGHNA, CDR2 YNFKEQ. The CDR3 loop spans 14 amino acids. J lost 5 bases, V lost 1 base, and 3 bases had no gene match. The CDR3 sequence: CASSQADRGETQYF. Here the CDR3 DNA reads TGTGCCAGCAGCCAAGCCGACAGGGGCGAGACCCAGTACTTC.

Notes on this clonotype: A single base separates this from a much larger clone, so it may be a read error. The V gene is TRBV5-8, the J gene TRBJ1-6, with D hard to call. Germline CDR1 SGHTS, CDR2 YDEGEE. V was clipped by 3 bases and J by 16 bases, with 14 bases between them. The CDR3 is 12 amino acids. The CDR3 sequence: CASSSSGQTLHF. CDR3 nucleotides: TGTGCCAGCAGCTCGAGCGGGCAGACGCTCCACTTT.

The sample holds many counts of this clonotype. The V gene is TRBV15, the J gene TRBJ2-5; 8 bases match TRBD1. Germline V gene data show CDR1 as LNHNV and CDR2 as YYDKDF (reference sequence). V lost 3 bases and J lost 5; bases outside the gene matches: 14. The CDR3 sequence is 17 residues long. CDR3: CATSRDNGQGWEETQYF. The DNA of the CDR3 is TGTGCCACCAGCAGGGACAACGGACAGGGATGGGAGGAGACCCAGTACTTC.

At least ten counts were recorded for this clonotype. The gene calls are TRBV7-3 and TRBJ2-3; weak D call: TRBD2 (6 bases). Trimming took 0 bases from V and 2 from J, leaving 9 bases between them. Germline V gives CDR1 SGHTA, CDR2 FQGTGA. CDR3 length: 15 residues. For the CDR3, the DNA is TGTGCCAGCAGCTTAACGCCTAGCGACACAGATACGCAGTATTTT. The encoded protein is CASSLTPSDTDTQYF.

The sample holds many counts of this clonotype. The chain carries TRBV29-1 and TRBJ1-2, with D possibly TRBD1 on 6 matching bases. Trimming left V 7 bases short and J 12 bases short, with 24 bases between. CDR3 length: 13 residues. The germline V gene has CDR1 SQVTM and CDR2 ANQGSEA. DNA for the CDR3: TGCAGCGCAAGAGGGGGGTCCCCTCCGGGGGACACCTTC. Translating gives CSARGGSPPGDTF.

This clonotype has ten or more counts. The rearrangement joins TRBV28 to TRBJ1-4; 7 nucleotides agree with TRBD1. Germline CDR1 and CDR2: MDHEN and SYDVKM. There are 16 residues in the CDR3. The trim removed 6 bases at V and 0 bases at J, leaving 7 bases unmatched. The CDR3 reads CASSLLQGPTNEKLFF. The CDR3, as DNA: TGTGCCAGCAGCCTTTTACAGGGGCCAACTAATGAAAAACTGTTTTTT.

The sample holds many counts of this clonotype. This chain links TRBV19 with TRBJ2-1, with D tentatively TRBD1 (5 bases). In germline, CDR1 is LNHDA, CDR2 SQIVND (reference sequence). The CDR3 loop spans 15 amino acids. V was cut by 1 base and J by 2 bases, with 9 bases left in between. This CDR3 is CASSIARVTYNEQFF. CDR3 coding DNA: TGTGCCAGTAGTATAGCCAGGGTCACCTACAATGAGCAGTTCTTC.

In its sample, this clonotype was seen many times. This chain connects TRBV6-1 to TRBJ1-2; 7 bases fit TRBD1. The V gene's germline CDR1 is MNHNS and CDR2 SASEGT. The trim removed 5 bases at V and 8 bases at J, leaving 11 bases unmatched. CDR3 length: 14 amino acids. The CDR3 spells CASSTGVSLEGYTF. In DNA, the CDR3 is TGTGCCAGCAGTACAGGGGTTAGTCTTGAAGGCTACACCTTC.

This clonotype has ten or more counts. This rearrangement joins TRBV20-1 to TRBJ1-1; 7 bases map to TRBD1. The V segment lost 8 bases and the J segment 5 bases; nucleotides outside the gene matches: 8. The CDR3 has 12 residues. Germline assignment: CDR1 DFQATT and CDR2 SNEGSKA (reference sequence). The CDR3 loop is CSPELTGTEAFF. The CDR3 DNA sequence: TGCAGTCCCGAATTGACAGGGACTGAAGCTTTCTTT.

This clonotype was observed many times. CDR3 sequence reads: CASRAGGGELFF. The DNA of the CDR3 is TGTGCCAGCAGGGCAGGCGGCGGGGAGCTGTTTTTT. This sequence joins TRBV6-1 and TRBJ2-2; the D is unclear. Per the germline V gene, CDR1 is MNHNS and CDR2 is SASEGT. The CDR3 loop spans 12 amino acids. With 6 bases removed from V and 7 bases from J, the gap between germline ends came to 9 bases.

This clonotype was seen ten or more times. The rearrangement links TRBV20-1 to TRBJ2-2; 7 bases agree with TRBD2. The V gene's germline CDR1 is DFQATT and CDR2 SNEGSKA (reference sequence). With V trimmed by 3 bases and J by 3 bases, 4 bases remained unmatched. This CDR3 has 14 residues. The DNA of the CDR3 is TGCAGTGCTAGGCGGGGACTATACACCGGGGAGCTGTTTTTT. It is translated as CSARRGLYTGELFF.

By proportion, this clonotype is medium-sized. The V call is TRBV7-2, the J call TRBJ2-2; 16 bases map to TRBD2. Germline CDR1 is SGHTA and CDR2 is FQGNSA. CDR3 length equals 19 residues. With 6 bases clipped from V and 4 bases from J, the junction kept 11 bases outside the gene matches. CDR3 nucleotides: TGTGCCAGCAGGGGGACTAGCGGGGGGGTGGGACGCGGCACCGGGGAGCTGTTTTTT. It encodes CASRGTSGGVGRGTGELFF. Complete variable domain (other parts from reference TRBV7-2 and TRBJ2-2): GAGVSQSPSNKVTEKGKDVELRCDPISGHTALYWYRQSLGQGLEFLIYFQGNSAPDKSGLPSDRFSAERTGGSVSTLTIQRTQQEDSAVYLCASRGTSGGVGRGTGELFFGEGSRLTVL.

This rearrangement joins TRBV29-1 to TRBJ2-7, with 8 bases aligning to TRBD1. Trimming took 3 bases from V and 6 from J; bases not matched to a gene: 4. CDR3 length equals 12 residues. Per germline, CDR1 SQVTM and CDR2 ANQGSEA. CDR3 in amino acids: CSVDPGGGEQYF. Written as DNA, the CDR3 is TGCAGCGTTGACCCAGGGGGCGGCGAGCAGTACTTC.

This clonotype was seen many times. The rearrangement joins TRBV29-1 to TRBJ1-4; 9 bases are a match to TRBD1. The CDR3 totals 14 residues. With V trimmed by 5 bases and J by 7 bases, 8 bases remained unmatched. Germline CDR1 and CDR2: SQVTM and ANQGSEA. The CDR3 region has the DNA TGCAGCGTTTATAACAGGGGGCGCGGTGAAAAACTGTTTTTT. Its translation is CSVYNRGRGEKLFF.

This clonotype has just a few counts. The chain is built from TRBV18 and TRBJ1-2; 10 nucleotides line up with TRBD1. The CDR3 extends over 15 amino acids. CDR1 and CDR2 from the germline V gene are KGHSH and LQKENI. V shed 2 bases and J 6 bases; nucleotides not matched to a gene: 6. CDR3 sequence: CASSPEGQGRNGYTF. DNA of the CDR3: TGTGCCAGCTCACCAGAGGGACAGGGGAGGAATGGCTACACCTTC. The entire variable domain, with the rest obtained from reference TRBV18 and TRBJ1-2, is as follows: NAGVMQNPRHLVRRRGQEARLRCSPMKGHSHVYWYRQLPEEGLKFMVYLQKENIIDESGMPKERFSAEFPKEGPSILRIQQVVRGDSAAYFCASSPEGQGRNGYTFGSGTRLTVV.